The 26 T cell receptor beta chains presented below share a single source sample, sequenced in a study of shared clonotypes between healthy human individuals. Repertoires were generated with immunoSEQ multiplex PCR, while TCRdb's copy carries only in-frame clones and drops some. The profile shows about 2.1 million clones, 93% of them singletons. Terminally differentiated effector memory CD45RA+ cells were left out of the naive CD8 fraction, which was CD45RO-negative and positively selected for CCR7. Sequences were obtained from naive CD8+ T cells from PBMCs. These receptors originate from a man between 18 and 35 years old in good health. Some clones in this sample may be carry-over from other donors' samples.

The V call is TRBV4-1, the J call TRBJ2-4; 11 nucleotides agree with TRBD2. Germline V gene lookup returns CDR1 MGHRA and CDR2 YSYEKL. The CDR3 has 16 amino acids. Trimming at V came to 3 bases and at J to 7 bases, leaving 8 bases not matched to a gene. The chain's CDR3 is CASSHITSGSLNIQYF. CDR3 coding DNA: TGCGCCAGCAGCCATATCACTAGCGGGAGTCTGAACATTCAGTACTTC.

CDR3 in amino acids: CASSLGVGSDEQYF. The CDR3 DNA sequence: TGTGCCAGCAGCTTAGGCGTAGGGAGCGACGAGCAGTACTTC. The V call is TRBV7-9, the J call TRBJ2-7, with TRBD2 as a possible D gene (5 bases). The CDR3 covers 14 residues. Trimming took off 1 base at V and 5 bases at J, with 12 bases between the two ends. From germline, CDR1 is SEHNR and CDR2 FQNEAQ (reference sequence).

The V and J genes are TRBV5-1 and TRBJ2-3; D might be TRBD2 (5 bases). V lost 3 bases, J lost 0 bases, and 11 bases lay in between. Germline values: CDR1 SGHRS, CDR2 YFSETQ. The length of the CDR3 is 15 residues. Here the CDR3 DNA reads TGCGCCAGCAGCTCTAGCAGGTTTAGCACAGATACGCAGTATTTT. Its protein is CASSSSRFSTDTQYF.

V is TRBV5-6 and J is TRBJ2-1, with 7 bases identical to TRBD2. V was pared by 0 bases and J by 7 bases, with 7 bases of the junction left unmatched. This CDR3 has 15 residues. Germline CDR1 is SGHDT and CDR2 is YYEEEE. The DNA for the CDR3 is TGTGCCAGCAGCTTGGGTGGCGGGAGTGGGAATGAGCAGTTCTTC. Amino acid sequence: CASSLGGGSGNEQFF. Combining the CDR3 with reference TRBV5-6 and TRBJ2-1 gives the whole variable domain DAGVTQSPTHLIKTRGQQVTLRCSPKSGHDTVSWYQQALGQGPQFIFQYYEEEERQRGNFPDRFSGHQFPNYSSELNVNALLLGDSALYLCASSLGGGSGNEQFFGPGTRLTVL.

In regard to this clone: Other DNA sequences in this sample translate to the same CDR3. The chain combines TRBV7-7 with TRBJ2-1; no clear D. Looked up from germline, CDR1 is SSHAT and CDR2 is FNYEAQ (reference sequence). With 0 bases removed from V and 2 bases from J, the gap between germline ends came to 2 bases. The CDR3 runs 13 residues. The CDR3 DNA reads TGTGCCAGCAGCTTAGCGGCCTACAATGAGCAGTTCTTC. It translates to CASSLAAYNEQFF. Filled out from reference TRBV7-7 and TRBJ2-1, the complete variable domain reads GAGVSQSPRYKVTKRGQDVTLRCDPISSHATLYWYQQALGQGPEFLTYFNYEAQPDKSGLPSDRFSAERPEGSISTLTIQRTEQRDSAMYRCASSLAAYNEQFFGPGTRLTVL.

J is TRBJ2-1 and V is TRBV29-1; TRBD2 is a possible D gene (5 bases). Trimming took off 4 bases at V and 2 bases at J, with 18 bases between the two ends. Germline V gives CDR1 SQVTM, CDR2 ANQGSEA. The CDR3 consists of 16 residues. In DNA, the CDR3 is TGCAGCGTTGTTTTGGTGAGGGTGGACCCCTACAATGAGCAGTTCTTC. It yields the protein CSVVLVRVDPYNEQFF.

V and J are TRBV28 and TRBJ2-7; D possibly matches TRBD1 or TRBD2 (5 bases each). V shed 6 bases and J shed 4 bases, with 16 bases lying between them. This CDR3 is built from 14 residues. Germline assignment: CDR1 MDHEN and CDR2 SYDVKM. The CDR3 reads CASSSAGSGYEQYF. Here the CDR3 DNA reads TGTGCCAGCAGCAGTGCAGGGAGTGGGTACGAGCAGTACTTC.

The chain couples TRBV19 to TRBJ2-7; 7 bases map to TRBD1. The germline V gene has CDR1 LNHDA and CDR2 SQIVND (reference sequence). CDR3 size: 15 residues. V lost 5 bases to trimming and J lost 0 bases; unmatched junction nucleotides: 7. The CDR3 loop reads CASSEEDRSSYEQYF. Written as DNA, the CDR3 is TGTGCCAGTAGTGAGGAGGACAGGAGCTCCTACGAGCAGTACTTC.

The DNA for the CDR3 is TGTGCCAGCAGCCAATCGTCAGGTAGGGCCTACGAGCAGTACTTC. Protein product: CASSQSSGRAYEQYF. V usage is TRBV16 and J usage is TRBJ2-7; D not certain. V was clipped by 0 bases and J by 2 bases, with 11 bases between them. Germline V gene sequence: CDR1 KGHSY, CDR2 FQNENV. The CDR3 is 15 amino acids.

The chain carries TRBV9 and TRBJ1-5; D might be TRBD1 (6 bases). Trimming removed 3 bases from V and 5 bases from J, with 12 bases in between. The length of the CDR3 is 14 residues. The V gene's germline CDR1 is SGDLS and CDR2 YYNGEE. DNA of the CDR3: TGTGCCAGCAGCGGACAGGAACGGGATCAGCCCCAGCATTTT. Protein product: CASSGQERDQPQHF.

This sequence joins TRBV5-1 and TRBJ2-7; tentatively, D is TRBD1 (6 bases). The CDR3 length is 15 residues. The ends were cut back, 0 bases at V and 4 bases at J, with 14 bases in the middle. Germline V gene data show CDR1 as SGHRS and CDR2 as YFSETQ. DNA for the CDR3: TGCGCCAGCAGCTTGGTTGCCAGGGGTGGATACGAGCAGTACTTC. Its translation: CASSLVARGGYEQYF.

In regard to this clone: The sample holds other DNA sequences that translate to the same CDR3. This chain links TRBV19 with TRBJ2-7; the match to TRBD2 covers 11 bases. The length of the CDR3 is 14 residues. Losses at the gene ends were 6 bases for V and 4 bases for J; bases not matched to a gene: 5. Per the germline V gene, CDR1 is LNHDA and CDR2 is SQIVND (reference sequence). CDR3 sequence: CASSSGTSGYEQYF. The CDR3 DNA reads TGTGCCAGTAGCAGTGGGACTAGCGGATACGAGCAGTACTTC.

The chain carries TRBV5-1 and TRBJ1-4; D is perhaps TRBD1 (5 bases). Germline CDR1 SGHRS, CDR2 YFSETQ. The CDR3 runs to 16 residues. Trimming stripped 1 base from V and 14 bases from J, with 24 bases between. DNA of the CDR3: TGCGCCAGCAGCTTGTCAACCGGGGCGCGATACCCGTCGCTGTTTTTT. This translates into CASSLSTGARYPSLFF.

This sequence joins TRBV5-1 and TRBJ1-5; D not certain. Germline V gene sequence: CDR1 SGHRS, CDR2 YFSETQ. Trimming pared 2 bases from V and 0 bases from J, leaving 15 bases between. The CDR3 sequence is 17 residues long. The DNA for the CDR3 is TGCGCCAGCAGCTTACCCAGGAGCCGCTATAGCAATCAGCCCCAGCATTTT. This encodes CASSLPRSRYSNQPQHF.

This rearrangement joins TRBV11-2 to TRBJ2-7; D is unresolved. The CDR3 spans 14 residues. Trimming took 0 bases from V and 6 from J, leaving 12 bases between them. Germline CDR1 SGHAT, CDR2 FQNNGV. The CDR3 is CASSLERYFGEQYF. The CDR3 region has the DNA TGTGCCAGCAGCTTAGAGAGGTATTTCGGCGAGCAGTACTTC.

V gene TRBV4-1 combines with J gene TRBJ2-1; D gene uncertain. Germline V gene sequence: CDR1 MGHRA, CDR2 YSYEKL. Trimming pared 0 bases from V and 4 bases from J, leaving 13 bases between. This CDR3 contains 16 residues. The CDR3 sequence: CASSQESTRAYNEQFF. As DNA, the CDR3 is TGCGCCAGCAGCCAAGAATCGACAAGGGCTTACAATGAGCAGTTCTTC.

The chain has TRBV7-3 and TRBJ1-2, with a possible D match to TRBD1 (5 bases). CDR1 SGHTA and CDR2 FQGTGA come from the germline V gene. V lost 4 bases, J lost 2 bases, and 11 bases lay in between. This CDR3 contains 14 residues. CDR3 protein: CASSSRDGNYGYTF. The DNA of the CDR3 is TGTGCCAGCAGCTCCCGGGACGGCAACTATGGCTACACCTTC.

This chain connects TRBV19 to TRBJ1-2; D not certain. The ends were cut back, 5 bases at V and 2 bases at J, with 12 bases in the middle. The CDR3 has 14 residues. Germline CDR1 reads LNHDA; CDR2 reads SQIVND (reference sequence). The DNA of the CDR3 is TGTGCCAGTAGTTTACGGGGTTACAACTATGGCTACACCTTC. This codes for CASSLRGYNYGYTF.

The chain carries TRBV11-2 and TRBJ1-1; no firm D call. This CDR3 contains 11 residues. V was pared by 3 bases and J by 6 bases, with 5 bases between. Germline lookup yields CDR1 SGHAT and CDR2 FQNNGV. In DNA form, the CDR3 reads TGTGCCAGCAGCTTCGGATCTGAAGCTTTCTTT. Protein product: CASSFGSEAFF.

This clone was counted once. V and J are TRBV11-2 and TRBJ1-4, with D possibly matching TRBD1 (6 bases). CDR1 and CDR2 from the germline V gene are SGHAT and FQNNGV. The germline V and J ends were trimmed by 4 bases and 4 bases, with 19 bases remaining between them. The CDR3 covers 17 residues. The CDR3 reads CASSSPYWGAGNEKLFF. The CDR3 DNA sequence: TGTGCCAGCAGCTCCCCCTATTGGGGGGCCGGTAATGAAAAACTGTTTTTT.

With regard to this clone: The junction departs from germline at one end; a sequencing error may be responsible. V usage is TRBV6-1 and J usage is TRBJ2-5; D is perhaps TRBD2 (5 bases). Germline V CDR1 and CDR2: MNHNS, SASEGT. The CDR3 contains 13 residues. CDR3 protein: CASRESGQETQYF. The DNA for the CDR3 is TGTGCCAGCCGTGAGAGCGGCCAAGAGACCCAGTACTTC.

This chain uses TRBV6-1 with TRBJ1-1; D ambiguous. The CDR3 runs 12 residues. V lost 3 bases and J lost 2, with 4 bases in between. The germline V gene has CDR1 MNHNS and CDR2 SASEGT. The CDR3 DNA reads TGTGCCAGCAGTGATACTAACACTGAAGCTTTCTTT. This encodes CASSDTNTEAFF.

This chain links TRBV10-1 with TRBJ2-7; D ambiguous. Germline V gene sequence: CDR1 WNHNN, CDR2 SYGVQD (reference sequence). The CDR3 is made up of 16 amino acids. Trimming stripped 8 bases from V and 2 bases from J, with 22 bases between. The DNA of the CDR3 is TGCGCCAGCGAGGCCGATCCATGTAAGCCTCCCTACGAGCAGTACTTC. It is translated as CASEADPCKPPYEQYF.

The chain joins TRBV7-3 to TRBJ2-1; 9 bases are a match to TRBD2. After removal of 6 bases from V and 6 bases from J, the junction contained 6 bases not matched to a gene. The CDR3 is made up of 14 amino acids. The germline gives CDR1 SGHTA, CDR2 FQGTGA. CDR3 in DNA: TGTGCCAGCAGTGCCGGGACTAGCCGCAATGAGCAGTTCTTC. Translation: CASSAGTSRNEQFF.

This rearrangement joins TRBV27 to TRBJ1-1, with 8 bases aligning to TRBD1. This CDR3 is 14 amino acids long. CDR1 is MNHEY and CDR2 is SMNVEV in the germline V gene (reference sequence). The J segment lost 7 bases and the V segment lost 2 bases, leaving 6 bases of the junction unmatched. The CDR3 region is CASSLRTGSIEAFF. CDR3 sequence (DNA): TGTGCCAGCAGTTTAAGGACAGGGTCTATTGAAGCTTTCTTT.

This rearrangement joins TRBV2 to TRBJ2-7, with 8 bases identical to TRBD1. The CDR3 has 15 amino acids. Germline V gene data show CDR1 as SNHLY and CDR2 as FYNNEI. Losses at the gene ends were 7 bases for V and 3 bases for J; bases not matched to a gene: 11. The DNA of the CDR3 is TGTGCCAGCAATGACCCGGGACAGGCCTACTACGAGCAGTACTTC. As protein: CASNDPGQAYYEQYF.